This is a list of T cell receptor beta chains from one sample in a study of T-cell memory formation after mild COVID-19. TCRdb used MiXCR to reprocess the 5' RACE reads, holding one entry per CDR3 protein. Of approximately 300,000 distinct CDR3 sequences listed, just under 20% are singletons. The material sequenced was PBMCs or a T cell subset sorted from them (not recorded which). These receptors were obtained from a young man who had mild COVID-19 (a few samples of this study predate the infection). Cell type and time point are not known. The conserved cysteine and the conserved F or W are not part of the CDR3 here. The D gene is left open where the match is weak.

D	V	CDR3
TRBD1	TRBV29-1	SVVPGGQETQY
TRBD2	TRBV30	AWAIAGGTDTQY
TRBD1	TRBV10-3	AISESDRGSGYEQY
.	TRBV5-6	ASSLLSGVPGYT
.	TRBV12-3/TRBV12-4	ASIQGNTGELF
.	TRBV5-6	ASSLDSTPDTLY
.	TRBV20-1	SASRQPLNYEQY
TRBD1	TRBV4-3	ASSPWDRVGGGPLH
TRBD1	TRBV20-1	SARPSTGGLYGYT
TRBD1	TRBV7-2	ASRKRDRGLRTEAF
.	TRBV7-3	ASSNPRENTEAF
.	TRBV5-1	ASSLVERDPYGYT
.	TRBV6-2/TRBV6-3	ASSYSLQIQGSYTEAF
.	TRBV28	ASRDRQGYNEQF
.	TRBV7-6	ASSLGQFGAYVRDTQY
TRBD1	TRBV4-3	ARSLLTGAGNTIY
.	TRBV9	ASSVGSTNYGYT
.	TRBV5-1	ASSAANRANYGYT
.	TRBV6-2/TRBV6-3	ASRRYSDLNNEQF
.	TRBV7-9	ASSSTEGSFNSPLH
.	TRBV4-2	ASSQDWSGAVGYT
.	TRBV6-6	ASTGQPEAF
.	TRBV12-3/TRBV12-4	ASSMLGLHNEQF
.	TRBV4-1	ASSQVDAYNSPLH
TRBD2	TRBV15	ATSRGGSSTGELF
TRBD1	TRBV5-1	ASRGYRTGLSTDTQY
.	TRBV7-2	ASSHQGYEQY
.	TRBV9	ASRHKEGRCTEAF
.	TRBV7-9	ASSSGHLITDTQY
TRBD1	TRBV27	ASSRDREYAEAF
TRBD1	TRBV4-1	ASSPGDRGYQPQH
.	TRBV9	ASSAQRTYGYT
.	TRBV2	ASSVGGTDTQY
.	TRBV5-1	ASSLTGSSETQY
.	TRBV7-9	ASSLASPGPRIYEQY